This TCR beta chain was recovered during a study of cytomegalovirus exposure and HLA in healthy donors. Study-wide context: An analysis done earlier identified almost 120 million unique TCR beta sequences from approximately 180 million T cells.

Primers: 60 Vbeta forward and 13 Jbeta reverse. The table came from immunoSEQ multiplex PCR; TCRdb's copy has only in-frame clones and leaves some out. In the table there are around 110,000 clones, about 60% of which are singletons. Study conclusions and caveats: The study listed some 160 cytomegalovirus-associated TCR beta chains. Reports showed the classifier diagnosing cytomegalovirus status with high specificity and sensitivity. Accurate prediction of most subjects' HLA-A and HLA-B alleles from TCR beta sequences was reported.

CDR1 MDHEN and CDR2 SYDVKM come from the germline V gene. V dropped 8 bases and J dropped 8 bases, with 10 bases sitting between them. The CDR3 extends over 11 amino acids. A remark on this clone: Its antigen is unidentified.

The source material was PBMCs. The sequence was collected from a woman aged 30 to 39 in good health and CMV-seronegative. The chain links TRBV28 to TRBJ1-5; D call uncertain. The CDR3 nucleotides are TGTGCCAGCGGCCCCGGGGAGCCCCAGCATTTT. It is translated as CASGPGEPQHF.